This T cell receptor beta chain was captured in a study of blood T cell repertoires in COVID-19. About the study: PBMCs, B-cell-depleted T cells, or T cells were the source of the cDNA or gDNA that made up the material.

How the authors handled the data: Amplification of reference gene primers was used by the study to estimate nucleated cell counts. Using immunoSEQ multiplex PCR, the repertoire was profiled, and TCRdb retains in-frame clones only, with some absent. That table furnishes V, J and clone size, whereas the DNA furnished D and trimming. The table has around 250,000 clones, approximately 90% seen once. This clone was observed a single time. This clonotype was sampled from a man aged 18-30 years with active or convalescent COVID-19. Specimen: peripheral blood.

CDR3 residues: CASSTLFGQGGGTEAFF. In DNA form, the CDR3 reads TGTGCCAGTAGTACTCTATTCGGACAGGGGGGTGGCACTGAAGCTTTCTTT. V and J are TRBV19 and TRBJ1-1, with 10 bases that match TRBD1. This CDR3 has 17 residues. The trim removed 4 bases at V and 4 bases at J, leaving 12 bases unmatched. Germline loops: CDR1 LNHDA, CDR2 SQIVND (reference sequence). Complete variable domain (other parts from reference TRBV19 and TRBJ1-1): DGGITQSPKYLFRKEGQNVTLSCEQNLNHDAMYWYRQDPGQGLRLIYYSQIVNDFQKGDIAEGYSVSREKKESFPLTVTSAQKNPTAFYLCASSTLFGQGGGTEAFFGQGTRLTVV.